The entry below describes one T cell receptor beta chain. The record originates from a study of technical replicates of blood from a handful of donors. The CDR3 contains 17 residues. Germline V gives CDR1 SGHRS, CDR2 YFSETQ. Trimming removed 4 bases from V and 6 bases from J; junction bases left unmatched: 10. Libraries were prepared by immunoSEQ multiplex PCR; TCRdb keeps only in-frame clonotypes and omits some of them. The repertoire holds approximately 79,000 clones, approximately 97% seen once, with about 0.27% in the top ten. The TCR originated in a human donor in good health. Sequences were obtained from T cells isolated from PBMCs. This chain joins TRBV5-1 and TRBJ2-1, with 13 nucleotides matching TRBD2. The CDR3 sequence is CASSVLAGGPRANEQFF. The DNA of the CDR3 is TGCGCCAGCAGCGTACTAGCGGGAGGGCCCAGGGCCAATGAGCAGTTCTTC.